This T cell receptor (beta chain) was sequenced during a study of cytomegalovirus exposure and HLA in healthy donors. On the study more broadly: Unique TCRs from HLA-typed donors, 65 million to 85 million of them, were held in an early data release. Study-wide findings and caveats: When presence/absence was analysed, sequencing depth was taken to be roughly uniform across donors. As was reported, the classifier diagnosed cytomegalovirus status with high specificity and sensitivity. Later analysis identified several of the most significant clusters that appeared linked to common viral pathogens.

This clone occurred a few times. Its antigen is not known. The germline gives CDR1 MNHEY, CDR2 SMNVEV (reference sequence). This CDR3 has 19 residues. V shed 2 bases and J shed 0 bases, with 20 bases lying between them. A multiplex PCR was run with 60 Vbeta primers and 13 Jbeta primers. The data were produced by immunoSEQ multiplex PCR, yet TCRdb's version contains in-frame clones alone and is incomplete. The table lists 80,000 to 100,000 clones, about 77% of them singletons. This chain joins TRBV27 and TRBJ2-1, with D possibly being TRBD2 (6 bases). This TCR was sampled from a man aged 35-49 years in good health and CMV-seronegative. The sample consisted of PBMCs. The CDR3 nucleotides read TGTGCCAGCAGTTTAGAACGGCCAGCCCTAGCGAGCTCCTACAATGAGCAGTTCTTC. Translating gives CASSLERPALASSYNEQFF.